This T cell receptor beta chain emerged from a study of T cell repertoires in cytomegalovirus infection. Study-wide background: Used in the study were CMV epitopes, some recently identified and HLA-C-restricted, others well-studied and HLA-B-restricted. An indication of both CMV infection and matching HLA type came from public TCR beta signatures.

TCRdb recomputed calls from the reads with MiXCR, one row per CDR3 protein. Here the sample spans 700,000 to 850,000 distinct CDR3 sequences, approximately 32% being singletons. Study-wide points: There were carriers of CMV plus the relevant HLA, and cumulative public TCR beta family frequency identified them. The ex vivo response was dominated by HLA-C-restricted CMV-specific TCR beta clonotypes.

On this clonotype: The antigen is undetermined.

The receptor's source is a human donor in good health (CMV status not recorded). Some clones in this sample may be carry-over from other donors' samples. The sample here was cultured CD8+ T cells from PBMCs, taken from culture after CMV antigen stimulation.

DNA of the CDR3: TGTGCCAGCAGCTTGCTAAGGGGAAGTGGGGTCGGAGAGACCCAGTACTTC. Translated: CASSLLRGSGVGETQYF. This chain uses TRBV5-8 with TRBJ2-5; D might be TRBD1 (5 bases). The CDR3 runs to 17 residues. The V end was cut by 1 base, the J end by 4 bases, with 20 bases between. Germline V gene data show CDR1 as SGHTS and CDR2 as YDEGEE.